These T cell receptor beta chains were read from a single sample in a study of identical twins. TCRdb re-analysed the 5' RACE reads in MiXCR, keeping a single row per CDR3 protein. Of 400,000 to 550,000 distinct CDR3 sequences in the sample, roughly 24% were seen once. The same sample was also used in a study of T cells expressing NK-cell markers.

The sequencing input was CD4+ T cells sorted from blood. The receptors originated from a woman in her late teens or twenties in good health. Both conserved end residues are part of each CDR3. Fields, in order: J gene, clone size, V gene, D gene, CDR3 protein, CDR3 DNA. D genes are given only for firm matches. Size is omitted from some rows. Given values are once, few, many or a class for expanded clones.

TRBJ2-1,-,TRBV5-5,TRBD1,CASSSGTGNYNEQFF,TGTGCCAGCAGCTCCGGGACAGGAAACTACAATGAGCAGTTCTTC
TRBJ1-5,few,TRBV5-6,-,CASRVRDSNQPQHF,TGTGCCAGCAGAGTCCGAGATAGCAATCAGCCCCAGCATTTT
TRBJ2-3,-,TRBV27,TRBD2,CASSFRASGTDTQYF,TGTGCCAGCAGTTTCCGGGCTAGCGGGACAGATACGCAGTATTTT
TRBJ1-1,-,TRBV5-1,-,CASSLKLQENTEAFF,TGCGCCAGCAGCTTAAAACTACAGGAGAACACTGAAGCTTTCTTT
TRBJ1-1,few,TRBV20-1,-,CSARPVGGVGTEAFF,TGCAGTGCCAGACCCGTGGGGGGAGTGGGCACTGAAGCTTTCTTT
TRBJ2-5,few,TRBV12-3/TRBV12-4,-,CASSLDFGGEETQYF,TGTGCCAGCAGTTTAGACTTCGGGGGAGAGGAGACCCAGTACTTC
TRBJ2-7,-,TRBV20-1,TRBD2,CSASASGGLYEQYF,TGCAGTGCTAGCGCCAGCGGGGGGCTTTACGAGCAGTACTTC
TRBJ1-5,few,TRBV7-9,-,CASSFGGNNQPQHF,TGTGCCAGCAGCTTCGGGGGAAATAATCAGCCCCAGCATTTT
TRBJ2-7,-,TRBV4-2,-,CASRSGYEQYF,TGTGCCAGCAGGTCAGGATACGAGCAGTACTTC
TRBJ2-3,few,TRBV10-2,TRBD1,CASSDRGGVGDTQYF,TGCGCCAGCAGCGACAGGGGGGGAGTAGGAGATACGCAGTATTTT
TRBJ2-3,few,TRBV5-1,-,CASSLNRGYTDTQYF,TGCGCCAGCAGCTTGAATCGGGGGTACACAGATACGCAGTATTTT
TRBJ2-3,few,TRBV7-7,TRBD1,CASSRQGAADTQYF,TGTGCTAGCAGCCGACAGGGTGCGGCAGATACGCAGTATTTT
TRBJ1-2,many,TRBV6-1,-,CASSEGYGYTF,TGTGCCAGCAGTGAAGGCTATGGCTACACCTTC
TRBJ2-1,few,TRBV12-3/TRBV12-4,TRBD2,CASSQGLAVVDEQFF,TGTGCCAGCAGCCAAGGACTAGCGGTGGTGGATGAGCAGTTCTTC
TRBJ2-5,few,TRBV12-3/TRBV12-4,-,CASTPTGLATETQYF,TGTGCCAGCACCCCAACGGGGCTAGCAACGGAGACCCAGTACTTC
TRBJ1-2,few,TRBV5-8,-,CASSWSLYGYTF,TGTGCCAGCAGCTGGAGCCTGTATGGCTACACCTTC
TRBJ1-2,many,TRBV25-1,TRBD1,CASSAPGQIYGYTF,TGTGCCAGCAGTGCCCCGGGACAGATCTATGGCTACACCTTC
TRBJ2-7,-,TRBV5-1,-,CASSLVGVNYEQYF,TGCGCCAGCAGCTTGGTCGGGGTAAACTACGAGCAGTACTTC
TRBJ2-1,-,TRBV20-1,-,CSADSVSSYNEQFF,TGCAGTGCTGATTCGGTTAGCTCCTACAATGAGCAGTTCTTC
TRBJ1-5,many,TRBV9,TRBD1,CASSVGTGFDQPQHF,TGTGCCAGCAGCGTCGGGACAGGGTTTGATCAGCCCCAGCATTTT
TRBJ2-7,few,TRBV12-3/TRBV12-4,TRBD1,CASSRAGTASYEQYF,TGTGCCAGCAGTAGGGCCGGGACAGCATCCTACGAGCAGTACTTC
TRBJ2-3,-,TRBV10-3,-,CATLRWAGQSTDTQYF,TGTGCCACTTTACGTTGGGCAGGGCAAAGCACAGATACGCAGTATTTT
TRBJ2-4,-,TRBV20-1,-,CSAREVTGNENIQYF,TGCAGTGCTAGAGAAGTAACCGGGAACGAAAACATTCAGTACTTC
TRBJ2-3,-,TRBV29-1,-,CSLGRTDTQYF,TGCAGCCTCGGACGGACAGATACGCAGTATTTT
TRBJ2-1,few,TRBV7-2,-,CASSLYGRGQGQFF,TGTGCCAGCAGCTTATACGGGAGGGGGCAAGGGCAGTTCTTC
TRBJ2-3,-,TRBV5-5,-,CASSFGQRRSTDTQYF,TGTGCCAGCAGCTTTGGCCAGCGGCGAAGCACAGATACGCAGTATTTT
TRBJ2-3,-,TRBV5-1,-,CASSSLGGATDTQYF,TGCGCCAGCAGCTCCCTGGGGGGCGCCACAGATACGCAGTATTTT
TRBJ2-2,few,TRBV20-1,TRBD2,CSARGRAEFHTGELFF,TGCAGTGCTAGGGGGAGGGCGGAGTTTCACACCGGGGAGCTGTTTTTT
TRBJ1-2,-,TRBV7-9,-,CASSPQLGQLGYGYTF,TGTGCCAGCAGCCCCCAACTAGGCCAGTTAGGGTATGGCTACACCTTC
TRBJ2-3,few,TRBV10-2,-,CASSDWGLSTDTQYF,TGCGCCAGCAGTGATTGGGGTCTAAGCACAGATACGCAGTATTTT
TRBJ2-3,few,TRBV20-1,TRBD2,CSARDSNLGGRNRDTQYF,TGCAGTGCTAGAGATAGCAACTTAGGCGGGAGGAATCGAGATACGCAGTATTTT
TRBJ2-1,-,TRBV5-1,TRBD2,CASSPLYRTSGSRQFF,TGCGCCAGCAGCCCATTGTACCGGACTAGCGGGAGCCGGCAGTTCTTC
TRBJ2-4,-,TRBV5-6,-,CASSLDGSKNIQYF,TGTGCCAGCAGCTTGGATGGGTCCAAAAACATTCAGTACTTC
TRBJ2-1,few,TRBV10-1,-,CASSESTPPYNEQFF,TGCGCCAGCAGTGAATCTACGCCGCCCTACAATGAGCAGTTCTTC
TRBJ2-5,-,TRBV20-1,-,CSAPPARGQETQYF,TGCAGTGCCCCCCCCGCCAGAGGGCAAGAGACCCAGTACTTC
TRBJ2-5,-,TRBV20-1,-,CSARGVIGETQYF,TGCAGTGCTAGGGGGGTGATCGGGGAGACCCAGTACTTC
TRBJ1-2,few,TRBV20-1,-,CSARATGSGYTF,TGCAGTGCTAGAGCTACAGGGTCCGGCTACACCTTC
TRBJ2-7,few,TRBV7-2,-,CASTISRDIDYEQYF,TGTGCCAGCACCATATCTCGGGACATAGACTACGAGCAGTACTTC
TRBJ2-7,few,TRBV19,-,CASGSRGDEQYF,TGTGCCAGTGGGTCGAGGGGCGACGAGCAGTACTTC
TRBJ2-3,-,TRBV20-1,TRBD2,CSARAPAGGTGYF,TGCAGTGCTAGAGCCCCAGCGGGAGGTACAGGTTATTTT
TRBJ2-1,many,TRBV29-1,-,CSVYGASSYNEQFF,TGCAGCGTTTATGGCGCGAGCTCCTACAATGAGCAGTTCTTC
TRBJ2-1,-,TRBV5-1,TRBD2,CASSPERGRIYNEQFF,TGCGCCAGCAGCCCCGAGCGGGGAAGAATTTACAATGAGCAGTTCTTC
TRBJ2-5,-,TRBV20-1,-,CSARDHQETQYF,TGCAGTGCGAGGGACCACCAAGAGACCCAGTACTTC
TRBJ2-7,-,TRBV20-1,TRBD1,CSAGRTGTGDEQYF,TGCAGTGCTGGTAGAACCGGGACAGGGGACGAGCAGTACTTC
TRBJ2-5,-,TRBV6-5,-,CASSYGMETQYF,TGTGCCAGCAGTTACGGCATGGAGACCCAGTACTTC
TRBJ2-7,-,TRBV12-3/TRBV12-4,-,CASSFSRSYEQYF,TGTGCCAGCAGTTTTTCACGCTCCTACGAGCAGTACTTC
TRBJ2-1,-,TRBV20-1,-,CSARDGISVGNEQFF,TGCAGTGCTAGAGATGGCATCTCCGTCGGCAATGAGCAGTTCTTC
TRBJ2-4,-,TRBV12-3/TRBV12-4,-,CASSFRGRAKNIQYF,TGTGCCAGCAGTTTCAGAGGGCGAGCCAAAAACATTCAGTACTTC
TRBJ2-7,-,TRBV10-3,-,CAIRGQGLSLEQYF,TGTGCCATCAGGGGACAAGGCCTCTCGTTAGAGCAGTACTTC